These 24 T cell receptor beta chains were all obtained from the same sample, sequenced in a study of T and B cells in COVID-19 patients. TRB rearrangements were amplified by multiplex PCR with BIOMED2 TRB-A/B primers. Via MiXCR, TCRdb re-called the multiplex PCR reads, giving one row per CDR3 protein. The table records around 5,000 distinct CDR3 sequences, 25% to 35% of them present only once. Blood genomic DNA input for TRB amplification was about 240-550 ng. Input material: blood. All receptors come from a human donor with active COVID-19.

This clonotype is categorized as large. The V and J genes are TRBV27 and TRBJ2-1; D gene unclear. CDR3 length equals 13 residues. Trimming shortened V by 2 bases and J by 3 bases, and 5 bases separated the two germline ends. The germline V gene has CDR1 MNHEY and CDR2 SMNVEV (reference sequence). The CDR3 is CASSLPDYNEQFF. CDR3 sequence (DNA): TGTGCCAGCAGTTTACCGGACTACAATGAGCAGTTCTTC.

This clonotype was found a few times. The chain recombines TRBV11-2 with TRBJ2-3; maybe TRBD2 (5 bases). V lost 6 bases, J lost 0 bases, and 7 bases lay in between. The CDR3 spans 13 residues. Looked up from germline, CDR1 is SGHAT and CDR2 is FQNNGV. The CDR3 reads CASRRLSTDTQYF. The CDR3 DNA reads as TGTGCCAGCAGACGACTAAGCACAGATACGCAGTATTTT.

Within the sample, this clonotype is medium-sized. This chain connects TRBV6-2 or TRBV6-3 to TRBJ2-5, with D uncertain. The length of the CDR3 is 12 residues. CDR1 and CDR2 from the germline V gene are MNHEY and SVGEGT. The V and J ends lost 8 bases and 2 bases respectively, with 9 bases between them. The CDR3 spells CASSWTQETQYF. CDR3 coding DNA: TGTGCCAGCTCCTGGACGCAAGAGACCCAGTACTTC.

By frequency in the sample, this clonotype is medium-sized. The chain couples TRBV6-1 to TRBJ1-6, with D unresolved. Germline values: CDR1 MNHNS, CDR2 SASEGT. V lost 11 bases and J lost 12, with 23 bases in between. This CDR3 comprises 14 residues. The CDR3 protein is CASKLGLENIPLHF. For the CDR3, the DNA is TGTGCCTCAAAATTGGGCTTAGAGAATATACCCCTCCACTTT.

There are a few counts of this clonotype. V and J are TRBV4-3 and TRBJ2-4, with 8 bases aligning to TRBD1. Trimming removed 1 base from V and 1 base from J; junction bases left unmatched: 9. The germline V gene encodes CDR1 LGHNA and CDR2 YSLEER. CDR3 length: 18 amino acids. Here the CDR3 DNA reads TGCGCCAGCAGCCAAGGGGCGCAGGGGGCGATGGCCAAAAACATTCAGTACTTC. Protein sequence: CASSQGAQGAMAKNIQYF.

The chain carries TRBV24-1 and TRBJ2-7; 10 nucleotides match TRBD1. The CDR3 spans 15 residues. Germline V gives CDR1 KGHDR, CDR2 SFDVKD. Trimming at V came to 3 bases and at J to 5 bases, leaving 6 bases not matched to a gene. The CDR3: CATSDPDRGLDEQYF. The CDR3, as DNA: TGTGCCACCAGTGATCCCGACAGGGGGCTTGACGAGCAGTACTTC.

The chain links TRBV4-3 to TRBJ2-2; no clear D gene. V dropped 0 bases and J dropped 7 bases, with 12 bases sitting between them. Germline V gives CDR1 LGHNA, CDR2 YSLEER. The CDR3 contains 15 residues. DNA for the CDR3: TGCGCCAGCAGCCAAGATTCGGCGTTCCTCGGGGAGCTGTTTTTT. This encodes CASSQDSAFLGELFF.

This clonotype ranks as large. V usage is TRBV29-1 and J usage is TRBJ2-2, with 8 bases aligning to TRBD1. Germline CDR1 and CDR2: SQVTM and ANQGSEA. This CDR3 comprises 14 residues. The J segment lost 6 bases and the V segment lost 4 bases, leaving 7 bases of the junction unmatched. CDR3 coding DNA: TGCAGCGTTGGCATTAGGACAGGGTCCGGGGAGCTGTTTTTT. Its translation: CSVGIRTGSGELFF.

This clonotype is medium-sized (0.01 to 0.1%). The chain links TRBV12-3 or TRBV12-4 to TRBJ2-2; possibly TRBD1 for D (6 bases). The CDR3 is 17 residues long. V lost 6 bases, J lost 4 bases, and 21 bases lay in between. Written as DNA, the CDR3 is TGTGCCAGCAGCTTAAGGGGATTGTTAGGGGGCACCGGGGAGCTGTTTTTT. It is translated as CASSLRGLLGGTGELFF.

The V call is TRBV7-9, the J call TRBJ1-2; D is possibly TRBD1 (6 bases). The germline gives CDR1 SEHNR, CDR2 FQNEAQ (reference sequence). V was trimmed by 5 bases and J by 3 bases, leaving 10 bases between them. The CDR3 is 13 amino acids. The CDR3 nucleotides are TGTGCCAGCAGCGCGCGACAGGACTATGGCTACACCTTC. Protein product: CASSARQDYGYTF.

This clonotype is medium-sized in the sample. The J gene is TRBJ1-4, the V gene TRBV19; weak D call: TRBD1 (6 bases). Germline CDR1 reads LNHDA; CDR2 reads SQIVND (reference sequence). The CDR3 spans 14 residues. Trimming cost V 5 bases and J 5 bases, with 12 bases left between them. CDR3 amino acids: CASSQGHANEKLFF. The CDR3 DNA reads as TGTGCCAGTAGTCAGGGACATGCAAATGAAAAACTGTTTTTT.

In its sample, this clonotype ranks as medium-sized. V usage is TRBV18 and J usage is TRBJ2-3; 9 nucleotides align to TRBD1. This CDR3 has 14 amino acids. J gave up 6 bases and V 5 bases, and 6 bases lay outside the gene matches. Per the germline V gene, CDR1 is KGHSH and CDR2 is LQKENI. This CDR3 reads CASSSTGGLDTQYF. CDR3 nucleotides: TGTGCCAGCTCATCGACAGGGGGGTTGGATACGCAGTATTTT.

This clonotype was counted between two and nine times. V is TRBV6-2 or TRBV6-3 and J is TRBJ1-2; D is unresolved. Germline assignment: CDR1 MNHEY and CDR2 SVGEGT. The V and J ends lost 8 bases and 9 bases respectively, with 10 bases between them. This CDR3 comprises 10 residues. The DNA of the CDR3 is TGTGCCAGCGGTCCAGTAAGCTACACCTTC. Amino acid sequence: CASGPVSYTF.

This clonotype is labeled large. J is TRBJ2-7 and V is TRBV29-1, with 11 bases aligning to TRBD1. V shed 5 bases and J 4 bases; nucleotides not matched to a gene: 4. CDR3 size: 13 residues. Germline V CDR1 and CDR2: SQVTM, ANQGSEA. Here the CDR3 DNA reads TGCAGCGTTTTAGGACAGGGGGCTTACGAGCAGTACTTC. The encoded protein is CSVLGQGAYEQYF.

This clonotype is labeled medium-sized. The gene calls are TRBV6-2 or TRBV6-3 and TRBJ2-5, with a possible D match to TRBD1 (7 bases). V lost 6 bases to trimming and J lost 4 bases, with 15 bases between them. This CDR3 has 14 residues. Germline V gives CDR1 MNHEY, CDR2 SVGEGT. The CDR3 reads CASSQGGRIETQYF. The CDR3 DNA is TGTGCCAGCAGCCAGGGGGGACGGATAGAGACCCAGTACTTC.

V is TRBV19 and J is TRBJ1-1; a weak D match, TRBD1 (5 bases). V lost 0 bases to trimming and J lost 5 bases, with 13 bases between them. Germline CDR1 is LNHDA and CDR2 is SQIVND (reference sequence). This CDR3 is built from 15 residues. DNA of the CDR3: TGTGCCAGTAGTATAGATCAGGGCCCGGGGACTGAAGCTTTCTTT. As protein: CASSIDQGPGTEAFF.

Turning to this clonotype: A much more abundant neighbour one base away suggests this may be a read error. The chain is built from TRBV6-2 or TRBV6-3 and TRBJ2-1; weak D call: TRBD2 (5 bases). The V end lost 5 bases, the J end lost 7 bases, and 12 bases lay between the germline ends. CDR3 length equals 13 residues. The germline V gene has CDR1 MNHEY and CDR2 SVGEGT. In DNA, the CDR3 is TGTGCCAGCAGTGTCGTGAGGGAGAATGAGCAGTTCTTC. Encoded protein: CASSVVRENEQFF.

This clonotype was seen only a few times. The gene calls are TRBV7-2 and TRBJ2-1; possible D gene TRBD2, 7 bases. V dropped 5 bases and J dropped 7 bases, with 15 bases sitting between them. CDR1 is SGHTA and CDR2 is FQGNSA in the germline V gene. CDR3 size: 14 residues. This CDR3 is CASSLRTRGNEQFF. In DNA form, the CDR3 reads TGTGCCAGCAGCCTCCGGACTAGGGGGAATGAGCAGTTCTTC. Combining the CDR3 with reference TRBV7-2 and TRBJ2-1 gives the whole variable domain GAGVSQSPSNKVTEKGKDVELRCDPISGHTALYWYRQSLGQGLEFLIYFQGNSAPDKSGLPSDRFSAERTGGSVSTLTIQRTQQEDSAVYLCASSLRTRGNEQFFGPGTRLTVL.

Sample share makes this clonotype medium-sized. Here the CDR3 reads CATTLPAGETQYF. CDR3 coding DNA: TGTGCCACCACGCTGCCAGCGGGAGAGACCCAGTACTTC. This chain links TRBV5-4 with TRBJ2-5; perhaps TRBD2 as D (6 bases). The CDR3 contains 13 residues. Trimming removed 9 bases at V and 4 bases at J, with 16 bases between. Germline-derived CDR1 and CDR2 are SGHNT and YYREEE (reference sequence). The entire variable domain, with the rest obtained from reference TRBV5-4 and TRBJ2-5, is as follows: ETGVTQSPTHLIKTRGQQVTLRCSSQSGHNTVSWYQQALGQGPQFIFQYYREEENGRGNFPPRFSGLQFPNYSSELNVNALELDDSALYLCATTLPAGETQYFGPGTRLLVL.

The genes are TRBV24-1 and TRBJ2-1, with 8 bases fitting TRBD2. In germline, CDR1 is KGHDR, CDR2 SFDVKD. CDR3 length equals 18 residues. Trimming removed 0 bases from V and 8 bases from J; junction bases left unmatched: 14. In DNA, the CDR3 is TGTGCCACCAGTGATTTGCCCTATGTCCGGGAGGGCCACTATGAGCAGTTCTTC. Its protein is CATSDLPYVREGHYEQFF.

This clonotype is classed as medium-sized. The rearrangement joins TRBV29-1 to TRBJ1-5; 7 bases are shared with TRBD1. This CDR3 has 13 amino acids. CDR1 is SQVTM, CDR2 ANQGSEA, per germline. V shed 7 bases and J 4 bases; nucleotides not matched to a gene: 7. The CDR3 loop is CSAGQAMNQPQHF. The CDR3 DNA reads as TGCAGCGCCGGACAGGCGATGAATCAGCCCCAGCATTTT.

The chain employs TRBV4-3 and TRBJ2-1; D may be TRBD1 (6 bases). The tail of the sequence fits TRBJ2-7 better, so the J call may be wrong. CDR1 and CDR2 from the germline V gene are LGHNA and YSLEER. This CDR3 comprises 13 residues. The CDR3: CASSLHRENEQYF. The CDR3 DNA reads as TGCGCCAGCAGCTTGCACAGGGAGAATGAGCAGTACTTC.

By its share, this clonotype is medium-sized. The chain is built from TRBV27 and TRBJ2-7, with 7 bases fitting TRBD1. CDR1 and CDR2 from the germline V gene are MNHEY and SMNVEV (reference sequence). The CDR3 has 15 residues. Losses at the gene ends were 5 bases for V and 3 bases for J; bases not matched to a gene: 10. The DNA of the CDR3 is TGTGCCAGCAGTCCCGCCACAGGGGCACTCTACGAGCAGTACTTC. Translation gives CASSPATGALYEQYF.

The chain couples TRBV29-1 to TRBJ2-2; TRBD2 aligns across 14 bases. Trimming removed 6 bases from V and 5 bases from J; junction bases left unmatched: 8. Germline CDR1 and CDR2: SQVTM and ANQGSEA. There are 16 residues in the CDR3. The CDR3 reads CSVAGTSGSYTGELFF. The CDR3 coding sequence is TGCAGCGTCGCCGGGACTAGCGGGAGTTATACCGGGGAGCTGTTTTTT.